These T cell receptor beta chains were read from a single sample in a study of blood T cell repertoires in COVID-19. Produced via immunoSEQ multiplex PCR; TCRdb's table is partial and in-frame only. The sample consists of about 98,000 clones, around 75% of them appearing once. The specimen was peripheral blood. These receptors all stem from a man between 65 and 79 years old with acute or convalescent COVID-19. The CDR3 runs from the conserved cysteine through the conserved F or W. The D gene is left open where the match is weak. The listing skips clone size in some rows; elsewhere it reads once, few, many or a size class.

size,V,D,J,CDR3,DNA
NA,TRBV7-2,NA,TRBJ2-2,CASRMDSGMGTGELFF,TGTGCCAGCAGGATGGACAGCGGGATGGGGACCGGGGAGCTGTTTTTT
NA,TRBV2,NA,TRBJ1-5,CASRRGNWNQPQHF,TGTGCCAGCAGGCGGGGGAATTGGAATCAGCCCCAGCATTTT
NA,TRBV28,TRBD2,TRBJ2-2,CASGLAGTPGELFF,TGTGCCAGCGGACTAGCGGGAACCCCCGGGGAGCTGTTTTTT
NA,TRBV18,NA,TRBJ2-3,CASSSEYTDTQYF,TGTGCCAGCTCATCCGAGTACACAGATACGCAGTATTTT
few,TRBV6-4,TRBD1,TRBJ2-6,CANGDSSSGANVLTF,TGTGCCAACGGGGACAGCTCCTCTGGGGCCAACGTCCTGACTTTC
NA,TRBV6-1,NA,TRBJ1-2,CASVNVGGYTF,TGTGCCAGCGTGAATGTCGGTGGCTACACCTTC
once,TRBV5-1,TRBD2,TRBJ2-7,CASSPLLLAGGPYEQYF,TGCGCCAGCAGCCCCTTACTCCTAGCGGGAGGGCCCTACGAGCAGTACTTC
NA,TRBV6-5,TRBD1,TRBJ1-2,CASSWTGKANYGYTF,TGTGCCAGCAGCTGGACAGGGAAAGCTAACTATGGCTACACCTTC
NA,TRBV10-3,NA,TRBJ2-2,CAISEILVGATPGELFF,TGTGCCATCAGTGAGATCTTGGTGGGAGCGACGCCCGGGGAGCTGTTTTTT
NA,TRBV4-2,TRBD2,TRBJ2-2,CASSQGLAGPTGELFF,TGTGCCAGCAGCCAAGGACTAGCGGGTCCCACCGGGGAGCTGTTTTTT
NA,TRBV5-4,NA,TRBJ1-1,CASSLAKRGTEAFF,TGTGCCAGCAGCTTGGCCAAGCGGGGCACTGAAGCTTTCTTT
NA,TRBV30,TRBD1,TRBJ2-1,CAWTRTGVGEQFF,TGTGCCTGGACCCGGACAGGGGTTGGTGAGCAGTTCTTC
NA,TRBV2,TRBD1,TRBJ1-4,CASSAIGQAGKLFF,TGTGCCAGCAGTGCAATAGGACAGGCTGGAAAACTGTTTTTT
NA,TRBV2,NA,TRBJ1-1,CASSVETNTEAFF,TGTGCCAGCAGTGTGGAGACCAACACTGAAGCTTTCTTT
NA,TRBV3-1/TRBV3-2,NA,TRBJ2-7,CASSRKSGRIYSGQYF,TGTGCCAGCAGCCGCAAGAGCGGCAGAATCTACTCTGGGCAGTACTTC
NA,TRBV28,TRBD2,TRBJ2-3,CASSTSSGPRDTQYF,TGTGCCAGCAGTACCTCTAGCGGCCCCCGGGATACGCAGTATTTT
NA,TRBV9,TRBD2,TRBJ2-1,CASSVGLAGAYNEQFF,TGTGCCAGCAGCGTAGGACTAGCGGGAGCTTACAATGAGCAGTTCTTC
NA,TRBV5-1,NA,TRBJ1-2,CASSLEAGNYGYTF,TGCGCCAGCAGCTTAGAGGCGGGTAACTATGGCTACACCTTC
NA,TRBV4-1,TRBD1,TRBJ1-2,CASSQPRQGRYGYTF,TGCGCCAGCAGCCAACCCCGACAGGGGAGGTATGGCTACACCTTC
NA,TRBV7-8,TRBD1,TRBJ1-2,CASSLGGDSRGYTF,TGTGCCAGCAGCTTAGGGGGGGACAGCCGGGGCTACACCTTC
NA,TRBV19,NA,TRBJ1-5,CASSISGDYSNQPQHF,TGTGCCAGTAGTATTTCGGGGGACTATAGCAATCAGCCCCAGCATTTT
NA,TRBV11-3,TRBD2,TRBJ2-1,CASSLEGSGAYNEQFF,TGTGCCAGCAGCTTAGAGGGTAGCGGGGCCTACAATGAGCAGTTCTTC
NA,TRBV6-6,TRBD1,TRBJ1-1,CASSPGTGEYTEAFF,TGTGCCAGCAGTCCGGGGACAGGGGAGTACACTGAAGCTTTCTTT
NA,TRBV19,NA,TRBJ2-5,CASSQAFQETQYF,TGTGCCAGTAGTCAGGCGTTCCAAGAGACCCAGTACTTC
NA,TRBV11-2,TRBD2,TRBJ2-1,CASVTGTSGLNEQFF,TGTGCCAGCGTAACCGGGACTAGCGGACTAAATGAGCAGTTCTTC
NA,TRBV5-1,NA,TRBJ1-5,CASSLDSDQPQHF,TGCGCCAGCAGCTTGGACAGTGATCAGCCCCAGCATTTT
NA,TRBV19,TRBD1,TRBJ1-2,CASSIASDRGVYTF,TGTGCCAGTAGTATAGCTTCGGACAGGGGAGTCTACACCTTC
NA,TRBV6-5,TRBD2,TRBJ2-3,CASTSIAGEGTQYF,TGTGCCAGCACCTCTATAGCGGGAGAAGGTACGCAGTATTTT
few,TRBV7-6,TRBD1,TRBJ2-5,CASSLEGQQGRETQYF,TGTGCCAGCAGCTTAGAGGGCCAACAGGGGCGGGAGACCCAGTACTTC
NA,TRBV6-6,TRBD1,TRBJ2-2,CASSQVGGGNTGELFF,TGTGCCAGCAGCCAAGTAGGGGGCGGAAACACCGGGGAGCTGTTTTTT
NA,TRBV18,NA,TRBJ2-3,CASSPHLDTQYF,TGTGCCAGCTCACCACATCTGGATACGCAGTATTTT
NA,TRBV6-6,TRBD1,TRBJ1-2,CASSRRETTGTGQGYTF,TGTGCCAGCAGCCGACGCGAGACCACCGGGACAGGGCAGGGCTACACCTTC
NA,TRBV18,TRBD1,TRBJ2-2,CASSPRGGPNTGELFF,TGTGCCAGCTCACCCCGAGGGGGCCCAAACACCGGGGAGCTGTTTTTT
NA,TRBV29-1,NA,TRBJ2-2,CSGMGSRAGELFF,TGCAGCGGGATGGGGAGTAGAGCCGGGGAGCTGTTTTTT
NA,TRBV7-2,NA,TRBJ1-3,CASSSISGNTIYF,TGTGCCAGCAGCTCTATCTCTGGAAACACCATATATTTT
NA,TRBV5-1,TRBD2,TRBJ2-7,CASRGLAGENAQYF,TGCGCCAGCAGGGGACTAGCGGGAGAGAACGCGCAGTACTTC
NA,TRBV5-4,NA,TRBJ2-1,CASGRFKEGEKQFF,TGTGCCAGCGGTCGTTTTAAGGAGGGCGAGAAGCAGTTCTTC
many,TRBV29-1,NA,TRBJ2-7,CSVRDRGASGSSYEQYF,TGCAGCGTCCGGGACAGGGGAGCTAGCGGGAGCTCCTACGAGCAGTACTTC
NA,TRBV6-6,NA,TRBJ2-5,CASSYGGPAQETQYF,TGTGCCAGCAGTTACGGGGGCCCGGCTCAAGAGACCCAGTACTTC
NA,TRBV7-3,NA,TRBJ2-3,CASQAGGMSTDTQYF,TGTGCCAGCCAAGCCGGCGGGATGAGCACAGATACGCAGTATTTT